These T cell receptor beta chains were read from a single sample in a study of blood T cells in healthy people across ages. TCRdb reprocessed the 5' RACE reads via MiXCR and lists one record per CDR3 protein. The sample gives about 1,400,000 distinct CDR3 sequences, roughly 60% of which show up once; roughly 6.3% is in the top ten. Specimen: blood. The source of these receptors is a man aged 18 to 29 in good health. CDR3s include the opening cysteine and the closing phenylalanine or tryptophan. D genes are given only for firm matches. Clone size appears in some rows only: once, few, many, or a class for an expanded clone.

NA	TRBJ2-1	NA	TRBV20-1	TGCAGTGCCCCCCCCGGGACTGGAACCTACAATGAGCAGTTCTTC	CSAPPGTGTYNEQFF
NA	TRBJ2-5	NA	TRBV3-1	TGTGCCAGCAGCCAAGGTGGAGGGTTGGGAGAGACCCAGTACTTC	CASSQGGGLGETQYF
once	TRBJ2-1	NA	TRBV6-5	TGTGCCAGCAGTTACTCTACCTACGACGCGAATGAGCAGTTCTTC	CASSYSTYDANEQFF
NA	TRBJ1-6	NA	TRBV6-2/TRBV6-3	TGTGCCAGCAGTTACTCGACTCAGGGGTACTCACCCCTCCACTTT	CASSYSTQGYSPLHF
few	TRBJ2-1	NA	TRBV6-6	TGTGCCAGCAGTTACGCTAGCAACAATGAGCAGTTCTTC	CASSYASNNEQFF
few	TRBJ2-7	NA	TRBV29-1	TGCAGCGTTGAAGTCTCTAGCGAACCCTACGAGCAGTACTTC	CSVEVSSEPYEQYF
NA	TRBJ2-3	TRBD1	TRBV29-1	TGCAGCGTTGAAGACACCAAATTGACCGGGACAGGGGTGAGAGATACGCAGTATTTT	CSVEDTKLTGTGVRDTQYF
NA	TRBJ1-3	NA	TRBV29-1	TGCAGCGTTGCCGGGGGGGCTGGAAACACCATATATTTT	CSVAGGAGNTIYF
NA	TRBJ1-1	NA	TRBV29-1	TGCAGCGTTATCCCCAGGAACACTGAAGCTTTCTTT	CSVIPRNTEAFF
NA	TRBJ2-4	NA	TRBV10-2	TGCGCCAGCAGTTCACTGTGGTATGTCAAAAACATTCAGTACTTC	CASSSLWYVKNIQYF
NA	TRBJ2-7	TRBD1	TRBV2	TGTGCCAGCAGTGAATCGAAAGGACAGGCCTACGAGCAGTACTTC	CASSESKGQAYEQYF
NA	TRBJ2-7	TRBD2	TRBV10-3	TGTGCCACTAGGTCTAGCGGGGGCGAGCAGTACTTC	CATRSSGGEQYF
few	TRBJ2-7	NA	TRBV25-1	TGTGCCAGCAGTGAATGGCATGGGGGAGTTAGATCCTACGAGCAGTACTTC	CASSEWHGGVRSYEQYF
few	TRBJ2-3	NA	TRBV5-1	TGCGCCAGCAGCCCATTGGTTGGTGCAGATACGCAGTATTTT	CASSPLVGADTQYF
once	TRBJ2-3	NA	TRBV7-2	TGTGCCAGCAGCTTAGTAGTAGGGATAATCACAGATACGCAGTATTTT	CASSLVVGIITDTQYF
NA	TRBJ2-3	NA	TRBV2	TGTGCCAGCAGTGTTTTGTTGGCGGCTACGCAGTATTTT	CASSVLLAATQYF
NA	TRBJ2-3	NA	TRBV4-1	TGCGCCAGCAGCCAAGAGAGCCCGGGGGATACGCAGTATTTT	CASSQESPGDTQYF
NA	TRBJ2-5	NA	TRBV25-1	TGTGCCAGCAGTCCCTCCCGGGACCAAGAGACCCAGTACTTC	CASSPSRDQETQYF
NA	TRBJ1-4	TRBD1	TRBV4-3	TGCGCCAGCAGCCAATTGGGACAGATTAATGAAAAACTGTTTTTT	CASSQLGQINEKLFF
once	TRBJ2-7	NA	TRBV29-1	TGCAGCGCTTCTAAGGGGTTTACCTACAATGAGCAGTACTTC	CSASKGFTYNEQYF
few	TRBJ1-1	NA	TRBV12-3/TRBV12-4	TGTGCCAGCAGTTCGGCGGGTGAAGCTTTCTTT	CASSSAGEAFF
NA	TRBJ1-2	NA	TRBV7-2	TGTGCCAGCAGCGCGGGGCAGAGCTATGGCTACACCTTC	CASSAGQSYGYTF
NA	TRBJ2-7	NA	TRBV5-5	TGTGCCAGCAGCGTCCTTGCTAGAGGGATATACGAGCAGTACTTC	CASSVLARGIYEQYF
NA	TRBJ2-4	NA	TRBV28	TGTGCCAGCAGTTTGGGGACCTTTGACCTAGCCAAAAACATTCAGTACTTC	CASSLGTFDLAKNIQYF
NA	TRBJ2-1	TRBD2	TRBV20-1	TGCAGTGCTAGAGGTCGCAGCGGGAAAGGAGCCTACAATGAGCAGTTCTTC	CSARGRSGKGAYNEQFF
NA	TRBJ2-7	NA	TRBV20-1	TGCAGTGCTAGGTTCCAAGATCCTATTGGGCTTTACGAGCAGTACTTC	CSARFQDPIGLYEQYF